The T cell receptor beta chain described here comes from a study of OX40 agonist ivuxolimab in advanced cancers. Study-wide background: The mean age was approximately 60 years, ranging from about 20 to 79, with 80% to 85% of participants male.

The CDR3 is 14 residues long. Germline values: CDR1 MNHEY, CDR2 SMNVEV (reference sequence). V lost 0 bases to trimming and J lost 3 bases, with 9 bases between them. The data were produced by immunoSEQ multiplex PCR, yet TCRdb's version contains in-frame clones alone and is incomplete. The profile covers 19,000 or so clones, with roughly 73% appearing a single time and approximately 25% taken by the ten largest. Here the sequenced sample was CD4+ or CD8+ T cells sorted from blood, taken in a trial of the OX40 agonist ivuxolimab. This clonotype was obtained from an adult with an advanced solid tumor such as melanoma, head and neck, liver or kidney cancer. The chain uses TRBV27 and TRBJ2-7; D possibly corresponds to TRBD1 (5 bases). The CDR3 DNA reads TGTGCCAGCAGTTTATCAAGGGGTTTCTACGAGCAGTACTTC. As protein: CASSLSRGFYEQYF.